Sequencing of this T cell receptor beta chain was carried out in a study of blood T cell repertoires in COVID-19. Study processing details: Estimates of nucleated cell counts were drawn from the amplification of reference gene primers. Data came from immunoSEQ multiplex PCR; TCRdb stores just in-frame clones and leaves some out. The V and J calls and clone size were taken over from that table, and D and trimming were inferred from the DNA. The profile shows more than 250,000 clones, over 75% of them singletons. Germline assignment: CDR1 SGHDT and CDR2 YYEEEE. This CDR3 has 17 residues. The germline V and J ends were trimmed by 5 bases and 0 bases, with 21 bases remaining between them.

Sequencing was done on a sample of peripheral blood. The chain employs TRBV5-6 and TRBJ2-7, with TRBD1 as a possible D gene (6 bases). This TCR was sampled from a human donor in a cohort sampled during active COVID-19. CDR3 sequence reads: CASRNNVGGGRSYEQYF. CDR3 bases: TGTGCCAGCAGGAACAATGTGGGTGGGGGCCGCTCCTACGAGCAGTACTTC.